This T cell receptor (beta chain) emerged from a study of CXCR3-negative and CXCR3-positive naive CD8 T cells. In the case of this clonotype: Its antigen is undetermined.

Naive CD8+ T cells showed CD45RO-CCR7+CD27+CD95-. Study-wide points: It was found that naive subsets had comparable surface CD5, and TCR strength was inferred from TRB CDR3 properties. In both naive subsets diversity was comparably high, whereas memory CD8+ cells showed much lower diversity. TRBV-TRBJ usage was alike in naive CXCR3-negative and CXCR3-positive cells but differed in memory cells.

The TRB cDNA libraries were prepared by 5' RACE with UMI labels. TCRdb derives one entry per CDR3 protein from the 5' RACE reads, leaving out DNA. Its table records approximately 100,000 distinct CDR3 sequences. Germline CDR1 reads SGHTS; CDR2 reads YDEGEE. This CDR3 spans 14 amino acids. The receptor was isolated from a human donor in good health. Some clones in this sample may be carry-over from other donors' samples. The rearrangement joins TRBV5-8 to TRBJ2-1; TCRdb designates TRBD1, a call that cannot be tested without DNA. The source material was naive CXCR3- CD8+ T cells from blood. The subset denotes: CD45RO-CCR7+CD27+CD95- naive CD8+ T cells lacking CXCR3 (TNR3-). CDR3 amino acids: CASSGRETYNEQFF.